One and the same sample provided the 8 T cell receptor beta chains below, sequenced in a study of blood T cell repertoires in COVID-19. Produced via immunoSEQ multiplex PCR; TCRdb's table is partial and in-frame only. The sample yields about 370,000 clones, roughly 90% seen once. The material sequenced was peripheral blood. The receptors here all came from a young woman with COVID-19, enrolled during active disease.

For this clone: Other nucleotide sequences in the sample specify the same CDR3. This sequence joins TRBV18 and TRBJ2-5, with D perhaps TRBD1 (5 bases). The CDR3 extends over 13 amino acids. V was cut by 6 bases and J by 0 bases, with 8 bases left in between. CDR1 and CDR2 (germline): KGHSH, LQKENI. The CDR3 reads CASSPRDQETQYF. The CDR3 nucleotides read TGTGCCAGCTCGCCCAGGGACCAAGAGACCCAGTACTTC.

CDR3 loop: CASSEGRGIQPQHF. The CDR3 nucleotides are TGTGCCAGCAGTGAGGGCAGGGGGATTCAGCCCCAGCATTTT. The chain links TRBV6-4 to TRBJ1-5; 7 bases are a match to TRBD1. Germline values: CDR1 MRHNA, CDR2 SNTAGT. The CDR3 runs to 14 residues. Trimming removed 3 bases from V and 6 bases from J; junction bases left unmatched: 5.

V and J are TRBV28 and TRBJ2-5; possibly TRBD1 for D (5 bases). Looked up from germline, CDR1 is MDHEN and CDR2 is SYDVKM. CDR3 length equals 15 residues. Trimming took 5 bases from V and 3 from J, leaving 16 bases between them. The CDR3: CASSPRGSHKETQYF. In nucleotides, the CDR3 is TGTGCCAGCAGTCCAAGGGGATCACACAAAGAGACCCAGTACTTC.

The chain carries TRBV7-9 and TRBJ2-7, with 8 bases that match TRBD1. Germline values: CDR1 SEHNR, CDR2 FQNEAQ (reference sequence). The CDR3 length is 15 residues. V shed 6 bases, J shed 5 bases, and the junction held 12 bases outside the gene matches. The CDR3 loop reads CASRPTTGGKDEQYF. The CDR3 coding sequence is TGTGCCAGCAGGCCCACAACAGGGGGTAAGGACGAGCAGTACTTC. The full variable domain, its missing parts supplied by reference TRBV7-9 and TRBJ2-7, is DTGVSQNPRHKITKRGQNVTFRCDPISEHNRLYWYRQTLGQGPEFLTYFQNEAQLEKSRLLSDRFSAERPKGSFSTLEIQRTEQGDSAMYLCASRPTTGGKDEQYFGPGTRLTVT.

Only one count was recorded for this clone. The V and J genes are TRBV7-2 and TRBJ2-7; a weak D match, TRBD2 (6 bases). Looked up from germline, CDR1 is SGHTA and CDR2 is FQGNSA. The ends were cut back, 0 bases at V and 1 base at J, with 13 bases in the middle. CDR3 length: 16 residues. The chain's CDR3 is CASSLAAGYGSYEQYF. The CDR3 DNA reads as TGTGCCAGCAGCTTAGCGGCGGGATACGGGTCCTACGAGCAGTACTTC.

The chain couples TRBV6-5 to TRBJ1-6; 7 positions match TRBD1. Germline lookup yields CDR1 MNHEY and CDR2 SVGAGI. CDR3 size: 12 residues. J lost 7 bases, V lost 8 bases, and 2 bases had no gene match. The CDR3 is CASRDSNSPLHF. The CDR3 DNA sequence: TGTGCCAGCCGGGACAGCAATTCACCCCTCCACTTT.

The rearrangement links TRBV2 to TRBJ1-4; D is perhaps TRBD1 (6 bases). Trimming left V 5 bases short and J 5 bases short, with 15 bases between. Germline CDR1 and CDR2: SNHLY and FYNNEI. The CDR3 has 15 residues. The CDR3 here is CASSLRQALNEKLFF. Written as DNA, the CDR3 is TGTGCCAGCAGTCTCCGACAGGCGCTGAATGAAAAACTGTTTTTT.

The CDR3 loop reads CASSGDSGQNKNTGELFF. CDR3 nucleotides: TGCGCCAGCAGTGGAGATTCGGGACAGAATAAGAACACCGGGGAGCTGTTTTTT. J is TRBJ2-2 and V is TRBV10-1; 7 bases align to TRBD1. Germline assignment: CDR1 WNHNN and CDR2 SYGVQD (reference sequence). V gave up 4 bases and J gave up 1 base; unmatched junction bases: 12. The CDR3 covers 18 residues.